This T cell receptor beta chain was captured in a study of blood T cell repertoires in COVID-19. Study information: The United States, Italy and Spain supplied acute and convalescent COVID-19 samples. The analysed material was cDNA or gDNA that came from T cells, B-cell-depleted T cells, or PBMCs.

Germline lookup yields CDR1 LGHDT and CDR2 YNNKEL (reference sequence). With V trimmed by 4 bases and J by 4 bases, 9 bases remained unmatched. The CDR3 sequence is 16 residues long. Original processing methods: Amplification of reference gene primers was used by the study to estimate nucleated cell counts. Produced via immunoSEQ multiplex PCR; TCRdb's table is partial and in-frame only. The DNA was the basis for D and trimming; V, J and clone size are from that table. The sample consists of approximately 230,000 clones, around 90% of them appearing once. Sequencing input: peripheral blood. V usage is TRBV3-1 (or the pseudogene TRBV3-2) and J usage is TRBJ2-5; 10 nucleotides align to TRBD1. This receptor was obtained from a man aged 80 or over with acute or convalescent COVID-19. CDR3 amino acids: CASSPGQGKGPETQYF. In DNA, the CDR3 is TGTGCCAGCAGCCCGGGACAGGGGAAAGGCCCAGAGACCCAGTACTTC.